A single sample is the source of the 31 T cell receptor beta chains below, sequenced in a study of T cells after yellow fever vaccination. TCRdb reprocessed the 5' RACE reads with MiXCR, giving one entry per CDR3 protein. Here the sample spans around 70,000 distinct CDR3 sequences, approximately 7.7% being singletons. This specimen was CD8+ T cells sorted from PBMCs, taken 5 to 6 days after the first yellow fever vaccination. The receptors here all came from a man aged 18 to 29 who received the YFV17D yellow fever vaccine.

In its sample, this clonotype was seen many times. The chain uses TRBV3-1 and TRBJ2-3; D may be TRBD2 (6 bases). CDR1 is LGHDT and CDR2 is YNNKEL in the germline V gene (reference sequence). Trimming stripped 4 bases from V and 5 bases from J, with 16 bases between. This CDR3 contains 15 residues. The CDR3 DNA sequence: TGTGCCAGCAGCCCGGGACTCGCTGTGGGAGATACGCAGTATTTT. Its translation: CASSPGLAVGDTQYF.

V gene TRBV4-1 combines with J gene TRBJ2-5; D is undetermined. The CDR3 length is 14 residues. Per the germline V gene, CDR1 is MGHRA and CDR2 is YSYEKL. The ends were cut back, 0 bases at V and 9 bases at J, with 14 bases in the middle. CDR3 in DNA: TGCGCCAGCAGCCAAGAAGACGGTGGCAAGGCCCAGTACTTC. Its translation is CASSQEDGGKAQYF.

The chain uses TRBV7-2 and TRBJ2-1, with D maybe TRBD2 (5 bases). The germline V gene has CDR1 SGHTA and CDR2 FQGNSA. Trimming removed 6 bases at V and 0 bases at J, with 15 bases between. The CDR3 totals 16 residues. The CDR3 is CASSPYGVSSYNEQFF. CDR3 nucleotide sequence: TGTGCCAGCAGTCCCTACGGGGTGAGCTCCTACAATGAGCAGTTCTTC.

J is TRBJ2-7 and V is TRBV7-8; weak D call: TRBD2 (5 bases). The CDR3 is made up of 15 amino acids. V dropped 2 bases and J dropped 4 bases, with 15 bases sitting between them. Germline CDR1 and CDR2: SGHVS and FQNEAQ. CDR3 residues: CASSLSSGTVYEQYF. CDR3 DNA sequence: TGTGCCAGCAGCTTATCGTCGGGAACGGTATACGAGCAGTACTTC.

This clonotype was detected a few times. V is TRBV10-3 and J is TRBJ1-4, with TRBD1 identical over 9 bases. The CDR3 is made up of 13 amino acids. Germline CDR1 and CDR2: ENHRY and SYGVKD. With 10 bases clipped from V and 5 bases from J, the junction kept 5 bases outside the gene matches. The CDR3 sequence: CATRTGENEKLFF. The CDR3 DNA is TGTGCCACCCGGACAGGGGAAAATGAAAAACTGTTTTTT.

This clonotype has more than one count but fewer than ten. This chain joins TRBV2 and TRBJ1-4; no definite D call. From germline, CDR1 is SNHLY and CDR2 FYNNEI. The CDR3 runs to 15 residues. The germline V and J ends were trimmed by 0 bases and 6 bases, with 11 bases remaining between them. CDR3 region: CASSEAQTRHEKLFF. The CDR3 DNA sequence: TGTGCCAGCAGTGAAGCGCAGACAAGGCATGAAAAACTGTTTTTT.

The table lists this clonotype with many counts. The chain joins TRBV29-1 to TRBJ2-7; possible D gene TRBD2, 6 bases. Trimming stripped 7 bases from V and 2 bases from J, with 12 bases between. Germline lookup yields CDR1 SQVTM and CDR2 ANQGSEA. This CDR3 has 12 amino acids. CDR3 sequence reads: CSGRDPTYEQYF. The CDR3 DNA reads TGCAGCGGGAGGGACCCGACCTACGAGCAGTACTTC.

This chain joins TRBV19 and TRBJ1-4; D is undetermined. The CDR3 is 13 residues long. The V and J ends lost 5 bases and 12 bases respectively, with 16 bases between them. CDR1 is LNHDA, CDR2 SQIVND, per germline (reference sequence). The DNA for the CDR3 is TGTGCCAGTAGTTGGAGGACGGCCTGGGAACTGTTTTTT. Translated: CASSWRTAWELFF.

Ten or more counts support this clonotype. The V call is TRBV4-1, the J call TRBJ2-1; D call uncertain. V was cut by 0 bases and J by 8 bases, with 5 bases left in between. The CDR3 sequence is 12 residues long. CDR1 is MGHRA, CDR2 YSYEKL, per germline. This CDR3 reads CASSQETHEQFF. Written as DNA, the CDR3 is TGCGCCAGCAGCCAAGAAACCCATGAGCAGTTCTTC.

In DNA, the CDR3 is TGTGCCAGCAGTGGACGAGGACAGGGATACACTGAAGCTTTCTTT. Protein: CASSGRGQGYTEAFF. V is TRBV25-1 and J is TRBJ1-1; TRBD1 aligns across 8 bases. Germline-derived CDR1 and CDR2 are MGHDK and SYGVNS. V lost 4 bases and J lost 3; bases outside the gene matches: 7. The CDR3 runs 15 residues.

The chain uses TRBV6-5 and TRBJ1-5; TRBD1 aligns across 7 bases. Per germline, CDR1 MNHEY and CDR2 SVGAGI. This CDR3 has 15 residues. V lost 6 bases and J lost 0; bases outside the gene matches: 5. The CDR3 bases are TGTGCCAGCAGCTTACAGGGGTATAGCAATCAGCCCCAGCATTTT. Protein: CASSLQGYSNQPQHF.

V usage is TRBV27 and J usage is TRBJ2-7; TRBD1 agrees at 9 bases. J gave up 7 bases and V 6 bases, and 7 bases lay outside the gene matches. Germline CDR1 is MNHEY and CDR2 is SMNVEV (reference sequence). The CDR3 contains 13 residues. CDR3 DNA: TGTGCCAGCAGCCAACGGGGACAGGGAGAGCAGTACGTC. It encodes CASSQRGQGEQYV.

There are many counts of this clonotype. This chain joins TRBV4-1 and TRBJ1-5; D is ambiguous. V was shortened by 3 bases and J by 3 bases, with 6 bases between the two germline ends. Germline V CDR1 and CDR2: MGHRA, YSYEKL. The CDR3 loop spans 13 amino acids. CDR3 loop: CASSHRLNQPQHF. The CDR3, as DNA: TGCGCCAGCAGCCACCGGCTCAATCAGCCCCAGCATTTT.

This clonotype was detected only a few times. The J gene is TRBJ2-1, the V gene TRBV28; the D is unclear. Germline CDR1 reads MDHEN; CDR2 reads SYDVKM. This CDR3 has 16 amino acids. V lost 5 bases to trimming and J lost 4 bases, with 18 bases between them. The CDR3 DNA is TGTGCCAGCAGTCCCCCTATCCCCTCGCGGTACAATGAGCAGTTCTTC. Protein sequence: CASSPPIPSRYNEQFF.

The chain has TRBV5-8 and TRBJ2-3; D perhaps matches TRBD2 (5 bases). V was cut by 2 bases and J by 3 bases, with 10 bases left in between. The CDR3 loop spans 14 amino acids. The V gene's germline CDR1 is SGHTS and CDR2 YDEGEE. The CDR3 bases are TGTGCCAGCAGCTTCGAGGGCGGTACAGATACGCAGTATTTT. As protein: CASSFEGGTDTQYF.

The sample holds a few counts of this clonotype. V is TRBV6-1 and J is TRBJ2-2; 7 bases align to TRBD1. With V trimmed by 3 bases and J by 6 bases, 4 bases remained unmatched. CDR1 is MNHNS and CDR2 is SASEGT in the germline V gene. This CDR3 contains 14 residues. The CDR3 coding sequence is TGTGCCAGCAGTGAGGGACAGTTATCCGGGGAGCTGTTTTTT. Translating gives CASSEGQLSGELFF.

This clonotype turned up a few times. The V gene is TRBV7-7, the J gene TRBJ2-2, with 9 nucleotides matching TRBD2. Germline V gene data show CDR1 as SSHAT and CDR2 as FNYEAQ (reference sequence). V was pared by 1 base and J by 1 base, with 1 base of the junction left unmatched. The CDR3 has 16 residues. Here the CDR3 DNA reads TGTGCCAGCAGCTTAGAACTAGCGGGGAACACCGGGGAGCTGTTTTTT. Amino acids: CASSLELAGNTGELFF.

This clonotype has a handful of counts. The chain employs TRBV5-5 and TRBJ2-7, with D possibly matching TRBD1 (6 bases). The CDR3 is 16 residues long. The V end was cut by 1 base, the J end by 5 bases, with 19 bases between. Germline-derived CDR1 and CDR2 are SGHKS and YYEKEE (reference sequence). The CDR3 loop is CASSLTSRMTGHEQYF. DNA of the CDR3: TGTGCCAGCAGCTTGACCTCCCGGATGACAGGCCACGAGCAGTACTTC.

This clonotype came up many times. V usage is TRBV9 and J usage is TRBJ2-1; D unclear. The CDR3 spans 12 residues. Between the trimmed V and J ends, which lost 0 bases and 8 bases, there was a span of 6 bases. The germline V gene has CDR1 SGDLS and CDR2 YYNGEE. CDR3 sequence reads: CASSVAADEQFF. CDR3 DNA: TGTGCCAGCAGCGTAGCTGCGGATGAGCAGTTCTTC. The whole variable domain, remainder taken from reference TRBV9 and TRBJ2-1, is DSGVTQTPKHLITATGQRVTLRCSPRSGDLSVYWYQQSLDQGLQFLIQYYNGEERAKGNILERFSAQQFPDLHSELNLSSLELGDSALYFCASSVAADEQFFGPGTRLTVL.

The sample holds a few counts of this clonotype. This sequence joins TRBV4-1 and TRBJ2-5; no firm D call. The germline CDR1 and CDR2 sequences are MGHRA and YSYEKL. The length of the CDR3 is 14 residues. V dropped 0 bases and J dropped 4 bases, with 9 bases sitting between them. CDR3 protein: CASSQEPIRETQYF. The DNA for the CDR3 is TGCGCCAGCAGCCAAGAGCCCATCCGAGAGACCCAGTACTTC.

This clonotype was found a few times. This chain links TRBV5-1 with TRBJ2-1; D unclear. This CDR3 has 15 residues. Germline values: CDR1 SGHRS, CDR2 YFSETQ. V lost 0 bases and J lost 8, with 15 bases in between. The CDR3 protein is CASSLVGVGIDEQFF. The DNA of the CDR3 is TGCGCCAGCAGCTTGGTGGGCGTAGGGATAGATGAGCAGTTCTTC.

The V and J genes are TRBV4-2 and TRBJ2-1; D is unresolved. This CDR3 has 16 amino acids. The germline gives CDR1 LGHNA, CDR2 YNFKEQ. The ends were cut back, 4 bases at V and 8 bases at J, with 21 bases in the middle. The CDR3 loop is CASSLSQSGGEYEQFF. CDR3 nucleotides: TGTGCCAGCAGCCTAAGCCAATCAGGTGGGGAATATGAGCAGTTCTTC.

The sample holds a few counts of this clonotype. J is TRBJ2-1 and V is TRBV4-1; 7 bases fit TRBD2. The germline CDR1 and CDR2 sequences are MGHRA and YSYEKL. Trimming took 4 bases from V and 8 from J; bases not matched to a gene: 11. The CDR3 spans 15 residues. DNA for the CDR3: TGCGCCAGCAGCCCCCCCGGTCTGGCGGGGGATGAGCAGTTCTTC. Protein product: CASSPPGLAGDEQFF.

This clonotype was seen only a few times. The J gene is TRBJ1-1, the V gene TRBV7-9; weak D call: TRBD1 (5 bases). Looked up from germline, CDR1 is SEHNR and CDR2 is FQNEAQ (reference sequence). With 8 bases removed from V and 4 bases from J, the gap between germline ends came to 11 bases. This CDR3 comprises 12 residues. CDR3: CASRLGATEAFF. CDR3 bases: TGTGCCAGCCGGTTAGGGGCCACTGAAGCTTTCTTT.

The V gene is TRBV7-3, the J gene TRBJ2-1; no clear D. V lost 4 bases and J lost 5, with 9 bases in between. This CDR3 comprises 13 residues. Looked up from germline, CDR1 is SGHTA and CDR2 is FQGTGA. CDR3 loop: CASSSGPDNEQFF. The CDR3 nucleotides read TGTGCCAGCAGCTCCGGCCCCGACAATGAGCAGTTCTTC. The full variable domain, rest sourced from reference TRBV7-3 and TRBJ2-1, is GAGVSQTPSNKVTEKGKYVELRCDPISGHTALYWYRQSLGQGPEFLIYFQGTGAADDSGLPNDRFFAVRPEGSVSTLKIQRTERGDSAVYLCASSSGPDNEQFFGPGTRLTVL.

This chain joins TRBV7-9 and TRBJ2-6; D uncertain. This CDR3 comprises 15 residues. Germline assignment: CDR1 SEHNR and CDR2 FQNEAQ (reference sequence). V gave up 2 bases and J gave up 2 bases, with 7 bases separating them. As DNA, the CDR3 is TGTGCCAGCAGCTTAATGCCTCCTGGGGCCAACGTCCTGACTTTC. This encodes CASSLMPPGANVLTF.

This clonotype was found many times. V gene TRBV7-8 combines with J gene TRBJ2-7, with 8 positions matching TRBD2. V lost 5 bases, J lost 0 bases, and 6 bases stayed unmatched. This CDR3 is 15 amino acids long. Germline V gene sequence: CDR1 SGHVS, CDR2 FQNEAQ. CDR3 DNA: TGTGCCAGCAGCCCCTTAGCGGGGAGCTCCTACGAGCAGTACTTC. It codes for CASSPLAGSSYEQYF.

The table lists this clonotype with many counts. This chain joins TRBV29-1 and TRBJ1-1; perhaps TRBD1 as D (5 bases). The germline gives CDR1 SQVTM, CDR2 ANQGSEA. The CDR3 length is 12 residues. Trimming stripped 4 bases from V and 6 bases from J, with 12 bases between. The CDR3 loop is CSVGNRPPEAFF. The CDR3 nucleotides read TGCAGCGTTGGAAACAGGCCTCCTGAAGCTTTCTTT.

This sequence joins TRBV6-1 and TRBJ2-6, with TRBD1 as a possible D gene (6 bases). Germline loops: CDR1 MNHNS, CDR2 SASEGT. V shed 7 bases and J shed 0 bases, with 13 bases lying between them. The CDR3 is made up of 16 amino acids. In nucleotides, the CDR3 is TGTGCCAGCAAGGCAGGGGTCGGCTCTGGGGCCAACGTCCTGACTTTC. It translates to CASKAGVGSGANVLTF.

J is TRBJ2-3 and V is TRBV7-6; D might be TRBD2 (6 bases). Trimming took 2 bases from V and 0 from J, leaving 15 bases between them. The CDR3 totals 17 residues. Germline V lookup: CDR1 SGHVS, CDR2 FNYEAQ. The CDR3 DNA follows: TGTGCCAGCAGCTTATTCGGGACTCCGCTTAGCACAGATACGCAGTATTTT. Amino acid sequence: CASSLFGTPLSTDTQYF.

This clonotype was counted only a few times. The V call is TRBV10-3, the J call TRBJ2-5; 7 positions match TRBD1. Germline V gene sequence: CDR1 ENHRY, CDR2 SYGVKD. The J segment lost 2 bases and the V segment lost 2 bases, leaving 5 bases of the junction unmatched. CDR3 length equals 15 residues. CDR3 region: CAISEGGQSQETQYF. DNA of the CDR3: TGTGCCATCAGTGAGGGGGGACAGTCTCAAGAGACCCAGTACTTC.